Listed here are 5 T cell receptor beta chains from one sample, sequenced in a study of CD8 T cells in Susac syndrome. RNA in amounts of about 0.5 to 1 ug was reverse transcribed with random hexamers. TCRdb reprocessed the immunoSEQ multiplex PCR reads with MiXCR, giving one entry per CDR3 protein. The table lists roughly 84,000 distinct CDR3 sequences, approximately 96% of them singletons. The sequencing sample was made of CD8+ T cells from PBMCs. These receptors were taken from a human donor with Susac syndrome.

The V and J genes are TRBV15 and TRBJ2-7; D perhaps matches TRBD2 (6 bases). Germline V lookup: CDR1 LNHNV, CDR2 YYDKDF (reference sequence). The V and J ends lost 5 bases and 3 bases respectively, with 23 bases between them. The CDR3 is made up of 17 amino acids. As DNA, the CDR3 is TGTGCCACCAGCGCAGATGGAGCCGGGACTGCTAGCTACGAGCAGTACTTC. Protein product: CATSADGAGTASYEQYF.

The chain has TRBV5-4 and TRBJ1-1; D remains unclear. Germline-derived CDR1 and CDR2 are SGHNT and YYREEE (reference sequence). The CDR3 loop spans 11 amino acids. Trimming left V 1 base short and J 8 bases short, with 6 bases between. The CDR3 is CASSLTGEAFF. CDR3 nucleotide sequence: TGTGCCAGCAGCTTGACGGGGGAAGCTTTCTTT.

This chain's CDR3 is CASSFPGRAYEQYF. The CDR3 nucleotides read TGTGCCAGCAGTTTTCCCGGCAGGGCCTACGAGCAGTACTTC. J is TRBJ2-7 and V is TRBV12-3 or TRBV12-4; weak D call: TRBD1 (5 bases). This CDR3 contains 14 residues. V lost 3 bases and J lost 2, with 11 bases in between.

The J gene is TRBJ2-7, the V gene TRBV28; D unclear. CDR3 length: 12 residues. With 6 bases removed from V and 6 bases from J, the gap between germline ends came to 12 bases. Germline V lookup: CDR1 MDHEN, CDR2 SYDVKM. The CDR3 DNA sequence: TGTGCCAGCAGGCTGCCCGCTTCCGAGCAGTACTTC. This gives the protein CASRLPASEQYF.

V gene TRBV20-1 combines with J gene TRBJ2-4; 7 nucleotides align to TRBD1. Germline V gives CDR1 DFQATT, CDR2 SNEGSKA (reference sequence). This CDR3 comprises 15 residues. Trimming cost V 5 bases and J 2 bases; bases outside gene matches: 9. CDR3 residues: CSALDRVMPKNIQYF. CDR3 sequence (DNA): TGCAGTGCTCTCGACAGGGTGATGCCCAAAAACATTCAGTACTTC.